Shown below are 8 T cell receptor beta chains from a single sample sequenced in a study of cytomegalovirus exposure and HLA in healthy donors. A multiplex PCR was run with 60 Vbeta primers and 13 Jbeta primers. Assay used: immunoSEQ multiplex PCR; TCRdb lists only in-frame clones, some missing. In the table there are 150,000 to 200,000 clones, roughly 73% of which are singletons. The sequencing input was PBMCs. These receptors originate from a woman in her 30s in good health and CMV-seronegative.

This clone was seen once. This sequence joins TRBV6-6 and TRBJ1-4; D gene unclear. Germline CDR1 MNHNY, CDR2 SVGAGI (reference sequence). Trimming cost V 9 bases and J 5 bases, with 13 bases left between them. This CDR3 has 13 residues. The CDR3 DNA sequence: TGTGCCAGTGTGTTCCCGCGAAATGAAAAACTGTTTTTT. It encodes CASVFPRNEKLFF.

The chain recombines TRBV6-1 with TRBJ2-3; TRBD2 agrees at 13 bases. Germline values: CDR1 MNHNS, CDR2 SASEGT. The CDR3 has 14 amino acids. The V segment lost 7 bases and the J segment 4 bases; nucleotides outside the gene matches: 2. The CDR3 reads CASKLAGGPDTQYF. CDR3 nucleotide sequence: TGTGCCAGCAAACTAGCGGGGGGGCCAGATACGCAGTATTTT.

The genes are TRBV6-1 and TRBJ2-3; 16 nucleotides agree with TRBD2. CDR3 length: 15 amino acids. The junction had 2 bases not matched to a gene; V was cut back by 6 bases and J by 5 bases. Germline V lookup: CDR1 MNHNS, CDR2 SASEGT. Here the CDR3 DNA reads TGTGCCAGCAGGGGACTAGCGGGGGGGATAGATACGCAGTATTTT. Translated, it gives CASRGLAGGIDTQYF.

The chain recombines TRBV7-2 with TRBJ2-5, with D possibly matching TRBD2 (5 bases). The CDR3 covers 13 residues. Trimming removed 5 bases at V and 5 bases at J, with 12 bases between. Germline V gene data show CDR1 as SGHTA and CDR2 as FQGNSA. The CDR3 DNA sequence: TGTGCCAGCAGCAACGGAGGAGCGGAGACCCAGTACTTC. Translation gives CASSNGGAETQYF.

The chain has TRBV18 and TRBJ1-6, with D tentatively TRBD1 (6 bases). The germline V gene has CDR1 KGHSH and CDR2 LQKENI. This CDR3 region has 13 residues. Trimming stripped 1 base from V and 8 bases from J, with 6 bases between. The chain's CDR3 is CASSPQGDSPLHF. For the CDR3, the DNA is TGTGCCAGCTCACCACAGGGGGATTCACCCCTCCACTTT.

The chain recombines TRBV7-8 with TRBJ2-2; 9 bases are a match to TRBD2. Germline V gives CDR1 SGHVS, CDR2 FQNEAQ. This CDR3 region has 18 residues. V shed 1 base, J shed 0 bases, and the junction held 6 bases outside the gene matches. The CDR3 sequence is CASSLGLAGPANTGELFF. The CDR3 DNA sequence: TGTGCCAGCAGCTTAGGTCTAGCGGGGCCGGCGAACACCGGGGAGCTGTTTTTT.

This rearrangement joins TRBV6-5 to TRBJ2-5, with D tentatively TRBD2 (6 bases). Germline loops: CDR1 MNHEY, CDR2 SVGAGI. CDR3 length: 14 residues. Trimming took 0 bases from V and 3 from J, leaving 8 bases between them. The CDR3 bases are TGTGCCAGCAGTTACTCGTGGGGGGAAGAGACCCAGTACTTC. The encoded protein is CASSYSWGEETQYF.

This chain links TRBV30 with TRBJ2-2; a possible D gene is TRBD2 (6 bases). Germline V gene sequence: CDR1 GTSNPN, CDR2 SVGIG (reference sequence). Trimming left V 4 bases short and J 4 bases short, with 10 bases between. The CDR3 extends over 13 amino acids. The CDR3: CAWTGTLTGELFF. The CDR3 DNA sequence: TGTGCCTGGACCGGGACTCTCACCGGGGAGCTGTTTTTT.